What follows are 20 T cell receptor beta chains derived from one specimen sequenced in a study of blood T cell repertoires in acute mononucleosis. Profiling relied on immunoSEQ multiplex PCR, and the TCRdb table lists in-frame clones only, not all of them. The sample yields roughly 2,500 clones, roughly two thirds seen once. Overall study results and limits: GLC-BM-specific selection apparently combined TCR alpha and beta motifs.

The time point is: acute infectious mononucleosis, at clinical presentation within 2 weeks of symptom onset (visit 1). Material: EBV GLC epitope tetramer+ CD8+ T cells sorted from PBMCs, obtained during acute infectious mononucleosis. The subset denotes: CD8 T cells binding tetramer with EBV BMLF1 280-288 peptide (GLC-BM). Source of these receptors: a woman under 30 with infectious mononucleosis caused by EBV.

V is TRBV7-7 and J is TRBJ2-7, with D possibly being TRBD1 or TRBD2 (5 bases each). The CDR3 sequence is 15 residues long. The V gene lost 6 bases and the J gene lost 6 bases, with 21 bases spanning the gap. Germline CDR1 and CDR2: SSHAT and FNYEAQ (reference sequence). In DNA form, the CDR3 reads TGTGCCAGCAGTTTGGGGGACGTTTCCCCTGGCGAGCAGTACTTC. This sequence encodes CASSLGDVSPGEQYF.

The chain couples TRBV2 to TRBJ2-3; TRBD2 matches 10 bases. The CDR3 is made up of 14 amino acids. Germline V CDR1 and CDR2: SNHLY, FYNNEI. The trim removed 5 bases at V and 5 bases at J, leaving 4 bases unmatched. The CDR3 region has the DNA TGTGCCAGCAGTAATAGCGGGAGGTTAGATACGCAGTATTTT. The encoded protein is CASSNSGRLDTQYF. Full variable domain (remainder filled in from reference TRBV2 and TRBJ2-3): EPEVTQTPSHQVTQMGQEVILRCVPISNHLYFYWYRQILGQKVEFLVSFYNNEISEKSEIFDDQFSVERPDGSNFTLKIRSTKLEDSAMYFCASSNSGRLDTQYFGPGTRLTVL.

This clone was seen a handful of times. CDR3 nucleotides: TGTGCCAGCAACCCCCCGGGACTAGTGTCAGATACGCAGTATTTT. It yields the protein CASNPPGLVSDTQYF. V usage is TRBV14 and J usage is TRBJ2-3; 8 bases agree with TRBD2. Germline loops: CDR1 SGHDN, CDR2 FVKESK. This CDR3 spans 15 amino acids. With 7 bases clipped from V and 4 bases from J, the junction kept 10 bases outside the gene matches.

The chain links TRBV5-6 to TRBJ2-1, with a weak D call TRBD2 (7 bases). CDR3 length: 16 amino acids. Trimming removed 3 bases from V and 10 bases from J, with 23 bases in between. CDR1 is SGHDT and CDR2 is YYEEEE in the germline V gene. CDR3 protein: CASSSFTRGGRGEQFF. As DNA, the CDR3 is TGTGCCAGCAGCTCCTTCACGAGGGGGGGCCGAGGAGAGCAGTTCTTC.

Judged by abundance, this clone is medium-sized (0.01 to 0.1%). The sample holds other DNA sequences that translate to the same CDR3. V and J are TRBV27 and TRBJ2-2; D ambiguous. Per germline, CDR1 MNHEY and CDR2 SMNVEV (reference sequence). The CDR3 is 15 residues long. Deletions cut 6 bases from V and 6 bases from J, with 17 bases between. The CDR3, as DNA: TGTGCCAGCAGCCCGCCGGGTCTTAAACCCGGGGAGCTGTTTTTT. It codes for CASSPPGLKPGELFF.

Many counts were recorded for this clone. The J gene is TRBJ2-7, the V gene TRBV14; D is possibly TRBD1 or TRBD2 (5 bases each). Trimming pared 6 bases from V and 6 bases from J, leaving 18 bases between. Germline loops: CDR1 SGHDN, CDR2 FVKESK. The CDR3 length is 14 residues. CDR3 amino acids: CASSYAGTATEQYF. Here the CDR3 DNA reads TGTGCCAGCAGTTACGCCGGGACGGCAACCGAGCAGTACTTC.

J is TRBJ2-7 and V is TRBV7-6, with 7 bases fitting TRBD1. V lost 4 bases, J lost 2 bases, and 8 bases stayed unmatched. This CDR3 contains 15 residues. The germline gives CDR1 SGHVS, CDR2 FNYEAQ. CDR3 sequence: CASSSSPGQTYEQYF. The CDR3, as DNA: TGTGCCAGCAGCTCGTCTCCGGGACAGACCTACGAGCAGTACTTC.

Remarks on this clone: A far larger clone differs by one base, so this is likely a read error. The V and J genes are TRBV21-1 and TRBJ2-1; the table's D gene call, TRBD2, was not cross checked with the DNA. TRBV21-1 corresponds to a pseudogene. The CDR3 is 16 amino acids. The CDR3 bases are TGTGCCAGCAGCGAAGGGCCAGCGGGGGGGCCAAGGGAGCAGTTCTTC. Protein product: CASSEGPAGGPREQFF.

The rearrangement uses TRBV21-1 and TRBJ2-1; TRBD2, the table's D call, lacks a check against the DNA. TRBV21-1 is annotated as a pseudogene. The CDR3 consists of 14 residues. The CDR3 protein is CASSFRTGYNEQFF. As DNA, the CDR3 is TGTGCCAGCAGCTTCCGGACGGGGTACAATGAGCAGTTCTTC.

With respect to this clone: Sequence at one end of the junction differs from germline and may be a read error. Additional DNA sequences in this sample encode the identical CDR3. This sequence joins TRBV2 and TRBJ1-1; D is undetermined. In germline, CDR1 is SNHLY, CDR2 FYNNEI. The CDR3 runs 15 residues. CDR3 region: CASSERSAWESTEAF. Written as DNA, the CDR3 is TGTGCTAGCAGTGAAAGGTCAGCCTGGGAGAGCACTGAAGCTTTT.

The rearrangement uses TRBV2 and TRBJ2-2, with no clear D. Between the trimmed V and J ends, which lost 8 bases and 5 bases, there was a span of 3 bases. The germline gives CDR1 SNHLY, CDR2 FYNNEI. The CDR3 has 10 amino acids. Here the CDR3 DNA reads TGTGCCAGCGGAACCGGGGAGCTGTTTTTT. It translates to CASGTGELFF. The whole variable domain, filled in from reference TRBV2 and TRBJ2-2, reads EPEVTQTPSHQVTQMGQEVILRCVPISNHLYFYWYRQILGQKVEFLVSFYNNEISEKSEIFDDQFSVERPDGSNFTLKIRSTKLEDSAMYFCASGTGELFFGEGSRLTVL.

About this clone: One base away lies a much larger clone, so this may be a sequencing read error. The sample contains more than one DNA sequence encoding this CDR3. This chain uses TRBV7-2 with TRBJ2-1, with D uncertain. Germline values: CDR1 SGHTA, CDR2 FQGNSA. The CDR3 totals 12 residues. Trimming removed 5 bases from V and 10 bases from J, with 12 bases in between. The CDR3 coding sequence is TGTGCCAGCAGCGTAGTGGGAAACGAGCAGTTCTTC. Protein sequence: CASSVVGNEQFF.

This clone was observed many times. This may stem from a read error, because a much larger clone lies one nucleotide away. The sample holds other DNA sequences that translate to the same CDR3. The chain has TRBV14 and TRBJ2-1, with D perhaps matching TRBD2 (6 bases). In germline, CDR1 is SGHDN, CDR2 FVKESK. The germline V and J ends were trimmed by 5 bases and 8 bases, with 13 bases remaining between them. This CDR3 contains 13 residues. CDR3 nucleotide sequence: TGTGCCAGCAGCGTAGCCGGAGGGGATGAGCAGTTCTTC. It translates to CASSVAGGDEQFF. The full variable domain, its missing parts supplied by reference TRBV14 and TRBJ2-1, is EAGVTQFPSHSVIEKGQTVTLRCDPISGHDNLYWYRRVMGKEIKFLLHFVKESKQDESGMPNNRFLAERTGGTYSTLKVQPAELEDSGVYFCASSVAGGDEQFFGPGTRLTVL.

V is TRBV11-2 and J is TRBJ2-7; 10 bases map to TRBD2. The V gene's germline CDR1 is SGHAT and CDR2 FQNNGV. This CDR3 has 15 amino acids. Germline trimming cut 6 bases from V and 5 bases from J; bases unmatched to any gene: 10. Here the CDR3 DNA reads TGTGCCAGCAGAGCTTGGGTAGCGGGGGGAAACGAGCAGTACTTC. Protein sequence: CASRAWVAGGNEQYF.

With regard to this clone: Compared with germline, one end of the junction differs, possibly owing to a read error. The same CDR3 arises from other DNA sequences in this sample as well. V is TRBV9 and J is TRBJ2-5, with 12 bases fitting TRBD2. The CDR3 has 17 amino acids. CDR1 is SGDLS, CDR2 YYNGEE, per germline. In DNA form, the CDR3 reads TGTGCCCGCAGCGTCGGCCAACTAGCGGGGGGAGGGGAGACCCAGTACTTC. Its translation is CARSVGQLAGGGETQYF.

This clone was found a few times. Since the CDR3 does not end with the conserved phenylalanine or tryptophan, this likely comes from a read error. The V and J genes are TRBV29-1 and TRBJ1-2; D perhaps matches TRBD1 (5 bases). Trimming took off 6 bases at V and 4 bases at J, with 12 bases between the two ends. There are 12 residues in the CDR3. Germline assignment: CDR1 SQVTM and CDR2 ANQGSEA. The CDR3 loop reads CSVGGIFYGYTI. For the CDR3, the DNA is TGCAGCGTGGGGGGGATCTTCTATGGCTACACCATC.

V and J are TRBV7-2 and TRBJ2-3; D possibly matches TRBD1 or TRBD2 (6 bases each). V was trimmed by 6 bases and J by 6 bases, leaving 10 bases between them. The CDR3 covers 12 residues. CDR1 is SGHTA and CDR2 is FQGNSA in the germline V gene. CDR3 coding DNA: TGTGCCAGCAGACCCGGGGGCGATACGCAGTATTTT. It yields the protein CASRPGGDTQYF. Complete variable domain (other parts from reference TRBV7-2 and TRBJ2-3): GAGVSQSPSNKVTEKGKDVELRCDPISGHTALYWYRQSLGQGLEFLIYFQGNSAPDKSGLPSDRFSAERTGGSVSTLTIQRTQQEDSAVYLCASRPGGDTQYFGPGTRLTVL.

This clone has only one observation. No DNA is shown, since the ends of the CDR3 on it are uncertain; the CDR3 is the one TCRdb lists. This rearrangement joins TRBV4-3 to TRBJ1-4; the table's D gene call, TRBD1, was not cross checked with the DNA. From germline, CDR1 is LGHNA and CDR2 YSLEER. The CDR3 length is 16 residues, termini included. CDR3 protein: CASSHRQGTNEKLFFF.

This clone was counted ten times or more. The chain joins TRBV7-9 to TRBJ2-5, with TRBD2 matching 7 bases. Germline V lookup: CDR1 SEHNR, CDR2 FQNEAQ (reference sequence). The CDR3 is 12 amino acids. V lost 5 bases and J lost 8; bases outside the gene matches: 5. This chain's CDR3 is CASSPPGGTQYF. The CDR3, as DNA: TGTGCCAGCAGCCCGCCGGGGGGTACCCAGTACTTC. The entire variable domain, with the rest obtained from reference TRBV7-9 and TRBJ2-5, is as follows: DTGVSQNPRHKITKRGQNVTFRCDPISEHNRLYWYRQTLGQGPEFLTYFQNEAQLEKSRLLSDRFSAERPKGSFSTLEIQRTEQGDSAMYLCASSPPGGTQYFGPGTRLLVL.

This clone was seen just once. The chain has TRBV13 and TRBJ1-4, with TRBD1 identical over 8 bases. V trimming: 5 bases; J trimming: 0 bases; junction bases outside the gene matches: 5. The CDR3 contains 16 residues. Germline CDR1 PRHDT, CDR2 FYEKMQ (reference sequence). The CDR3 bases are TGTGCCAGCAGCACGGGACAGGTTGCAACTAATGAAAAACTGTTTTTT. Encoded protein: CASSTGQVATNEKLFF.